This TCR beta chain was captured in a study of T-cell reconstitution after alpha-beta-depleted transplantation in children (dated by TCRdb to 2015 to 2016). A note on the overall study: The study quantitatively tracked T-cell immune reconstitution after TCRalphabeta/CD19-depleted allogeneic hematopoietic cell transplantation in children using TCR repertoire profiling.

V and J are trimmed by 4 bases and 1 base, and the gene matches miss 11 bases of the junction. The CDR3 numbers 16 residues from cysteine through phenylalanine. The only DNA kept is the CDR3, 48 bases in frame from the first base. CDR1 and CDR2, looked up from the germline V gene (reference sequence), are DFQATT and SNEGSKA. Library preparation used PCR. These reads were obtained on an Illumina HiSeq 2500. To normalize quantification of the TCRbeta repertoire, the TCR libraries were built with molecular barcoding that relied on unique molecular identifiers. In-frame beta chains were kept once TCRdb had trimmed the public reads at Q25 with fastp and called clones with MiXCR. Rows with a matching CDR3 protein are joined into one entry that keeps the most common DNA and genes. This sample gives over 100,000 distinct CDR3 sequences in total; around a tenth of them show up just once. The ten biggest clones cover less than 35% of the sample.

As concerns this clonotype: It lacks a known antigen. No base quality information exists; no much larger clone differs at one position.

The treatment or condition label of this sample denotes: allogeneic hematopoietic cell transplantation with graft depleted of TCRalphabeta T cells and CD19 B cells. TCRalphabeta/CD19-depleted allogeneic hematopoietic cell grafts were given to the transplant recipients, all of whom were children. Results and caveats for the whole study, not just this receptor: The apparently early alphabetaT-cell count recovery about two months after transplant was reportedly dependent on only several hundred rapidly expanded clones derived from non-depleted graft cells. In some patients, high TCRbeta diversity at day 60 was attributed to recipient T cells and intrathymic progenitors that had survived conditioning. The frequencies of hyperexpanded clones fell over the following months, and after one year, T-cell counts and TCRbeta diversity were mostly attributed to newly produced T cells.

The sequencing used PBMCs, collected before TCRalphabeta/CD19-depleted stem cell transplant. The sequence links TRBV20-1 to TRBJ2-7; TRBD2 lines up with 9 middle nucleotides. This sequence was found in a boy aged 2 to 9 with acute lymphoblastic leukemia, due to receive a stem cell transplant. Read as DNA, the sequence is TGCAGTGCTAAGCAGGGGCGGGAGGGCCGGTCCTACGAGCAGTACTTC. Translated, this is CSAKQGREGRSYEQYF.